The clone carrying this TCR beta chain was recorded only once. The record originates from a study of blood T cell repertoires in COVID-19. Looking at the study overall: Nucleic acid was either cDNA or gDNA, and it came from T cells, B-cell-depleted T cells, or PBMCs.

The method was immunoSEQ multiplex PCR; TCRdb's version includes in-frame clones alone and lacks a portion of them. The data show some 100,000 clones, more than 70% seen once. Deletions cut 4 bases from V and 5 bases from J, with 13 bases between. The CDR3 is 13 amino acids. Germline CDR1 reads SGHKS; CDR2 reads YYEKEE (reference sequence). The TCR was taken from a woman in her twenties or thirties with acute or convalescent COVID-19. The rearrangement links TRBV5-5 to TRBJ2-7; unclear D gene. Sequencing was carried out using peripheral blood. The CDR3 is CASSLFLVNEQYF. CDR3 sequence (DNA): TGTGCCAGCAGCCTATTCTTGGTCAACGAGCAGTACTTC.